This TCR beta chain was captured by sequencing in a study of human T cells and chemical hapten exposure. Study-level points and caveats: The study found that PT1 expanded TCR counts correlated positively with patch test score.

Time point of the sample: patch test 1, 2 weeks after DPC sensitization. Treatment in this sample: therapeutic diphenylcyclopropenone sensitization with weekly scalp DPC. In its sample, this clonotype was seen many times. Its target is not known. During construction of the library, unique molecular identifiers were attached to individual cDNA molecules for quantitative, reproducible TCR counting. Via MiXCR, TCRdb re-called the RACE reads, giving one row per CDR3 protein. The table has roughly 360,000 distinct CDR3 sequences, approximately 5% seen once. This sample comprised whole blood, obtained in connection with sensitization to the hapten diphenylcyclopropenone (DPC). The receptor was isolated from a woman aged 50 to 60 with alopecia areata. Some clones in this sample may be carry-over from other donors' samples.

CDR3 nucleotide sequence: TGCAGCGTCTCCCGGGGGCCTGACAATGAGCAGTTCTTC. Translation: CSVSRGPDNEQFF. The chain has TRBV29-1 and TRBJ2-1; D might be TRBD1 or TRBD2, each matching 6 bases. V was trimmed by 6 bases and J by 5 bases, leaving 14 bases between them. Germline V lookup: CDR1 SQVTM, CDR2 ANQGSEA. The CDR3 loop spans 13 amino acids.